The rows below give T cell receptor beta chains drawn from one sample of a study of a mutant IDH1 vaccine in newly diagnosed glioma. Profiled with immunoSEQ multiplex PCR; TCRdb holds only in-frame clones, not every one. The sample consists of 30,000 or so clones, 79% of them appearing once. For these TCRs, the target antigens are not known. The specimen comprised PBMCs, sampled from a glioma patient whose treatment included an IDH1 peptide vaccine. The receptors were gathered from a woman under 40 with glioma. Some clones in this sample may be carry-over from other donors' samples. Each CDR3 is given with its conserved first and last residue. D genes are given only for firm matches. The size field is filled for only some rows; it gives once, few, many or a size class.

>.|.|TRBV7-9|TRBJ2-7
TGTGCCAGCACCGGACAGTCGGATAGCTCCTACGAGCAGTACTTC
CASTGQSDSSYEQYF
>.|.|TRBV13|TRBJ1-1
TGTGCCAGCAGCTTGGGGCTGAACACTGAAGCTTTCTTT
CASSLGLNTEAFF
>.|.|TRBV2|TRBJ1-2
TGTGCCAGCAGTGAGGGACACCCTACTAACTATGGCTACACCTTC
CASSEGHPTNYGYTF
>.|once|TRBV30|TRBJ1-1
TGTGCCTGGATGGAGGTCATGAACACTGAAGCTTTCTTT
CAWMEVMNTEAFF
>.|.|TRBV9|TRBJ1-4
TGTGCCAGCAGCACCCGGACGGCGACACAAGAAAAACTGTTTTTT
CASSTRTATQEKLFF
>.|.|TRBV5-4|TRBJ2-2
TGTGCCAGCAGCTTGGCGGGGGGCGTTAGTGTCGGGGAGCTGTTTTTT
CASSLAGGVSVGELFF
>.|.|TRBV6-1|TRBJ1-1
TGTGCCAGCAGCGGGAGGGCTGAAGCTTTCTTT
CASSGRAEAFF
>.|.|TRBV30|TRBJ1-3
TGTGCCTGGACGAGGGGCTTAAACACCATATATTTT
CAWTRGLNTIYF
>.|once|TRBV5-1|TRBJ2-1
TGCGCCAGCAGCTTTGACAGTTACAATGAGCAGTTCTTC
CASSFDSYNEQFF
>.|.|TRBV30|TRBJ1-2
TGTGCCTGGACGGGCACCGTCTATGGCTACACCTTC
CAWTGTVYGYTF
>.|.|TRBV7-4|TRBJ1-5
TGTGCCAGCAGCTTTTTGTACGGACAATTAGCTTGTGGCAATCAGCCCCAGCATTTT
CASSFLYGQLACGNQPQHF
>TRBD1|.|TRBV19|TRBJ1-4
TGTGCCAGTAGTTGGACAGGGATAAATGAAAAACTGTTTTTT
CASSWTGINEKLFF
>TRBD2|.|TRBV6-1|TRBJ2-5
TGTGCCAGCAGACTAGCGGGTTCAGAGACCCAGTACTTC
CASRLAGSETQYF
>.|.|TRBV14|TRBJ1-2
TGTGCCAGCAGCCCGGGACGGGCATATGGCTACACCTTC
CASSPGRAYGYTF
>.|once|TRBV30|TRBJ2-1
TGTGCCTGGAGCGCCGAAAACGCTGAGCAGTTCTTC
CAWSAENAEQFF
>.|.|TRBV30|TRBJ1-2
TGTGCCTGGAGGGACCCCATTGGCTACACCTTC
CAWRDPIGYTF
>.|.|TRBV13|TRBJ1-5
TGTGCCAGCAGCCGTACCAATTCCCCTAATCAGCCCCAGCATTTT
CASSRTNSPNQPQHF
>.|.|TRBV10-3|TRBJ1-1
TGTGCCATCAGTGAGTCACCGCCGAGGGACGTCATGAACACTGAAGCTTTCTTT
CAISESPPRDVMNTEAFF
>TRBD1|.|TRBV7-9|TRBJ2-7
TGTGCCAGCAGGGGGACAGGGCCCGAGCAGTACTTC
CASRGTGPEQYF
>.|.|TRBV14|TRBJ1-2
TGTGCCAGCAGCCAACGCACCTATGGCTACACCTTC
CASSQRTYGYTF
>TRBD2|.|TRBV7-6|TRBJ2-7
TGTGCCAGCAGCTTCGGGCGGGGGGATATAGTCGAGCAGTACTTC
CASSFGRGDIVEQYF
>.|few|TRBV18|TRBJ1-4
TGTGCCAGCTCACCACCGTTGGCTCAACGACGGGAAAAACTGTTTTTT
CASSPPLAQRREKLFF
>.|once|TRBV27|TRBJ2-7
TGTGCCAGCAGTTCCCCAAATATACAGGGTAGCTACGAGCAGTACTTC
CASSSPNIQGSYEQYF
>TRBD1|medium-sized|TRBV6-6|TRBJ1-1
TGTGCCAGCAGTCCAGGTTCGGGACAGGGAATACCGCAGGCTTTCTTT
CASSPGSGQGIPQAFF
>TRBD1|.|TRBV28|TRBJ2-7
TGTGCCAGCGTGACAGTGAGACAGGGGGTTGGCGAGCAGTACTTC
CASVTVRQGVGEQYF
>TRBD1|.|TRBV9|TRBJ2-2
TGTGCCAGCAGCGTTGGACAGGGAGTAGGGGTCGGGGAGCTGTTTTTT
CASSVGQGVGVGELFF
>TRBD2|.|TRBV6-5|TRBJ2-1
TGTGCCAGCAGTGCGTTGGGACTAGAGGCTGGTGAGCAGTTCTTC
CASSALGLEAGEQFF
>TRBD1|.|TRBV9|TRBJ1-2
TGTGCCAGCAGCGATCGACAGGGGGCCGACTATGGCTACACCTTC
CASSDRQGADYGYTF
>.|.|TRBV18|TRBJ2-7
TGTGCCAGCTCACCATGGGCTAGCATGGGCGAGCAGTACTTC
CASSPWASMGEQYF
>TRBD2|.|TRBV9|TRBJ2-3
TGTGCCAGCAGCCCAGGCGGGAGCGCAGATACGCAGTATTTT
CASSPGGSADTQYF
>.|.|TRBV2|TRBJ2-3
TGTGCCAGCAGGCGGAGCACAGATACGCAGTATTTT
CASRRSTDTQYF
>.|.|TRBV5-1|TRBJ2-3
TGCGCCAGCAGCTTGGGGCAGGGAGGAGATACGCAGTATTTT
CASSLGQGGDTQYF
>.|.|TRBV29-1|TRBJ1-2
TGCAGCGTTAAGTCCCAGGGGATTAACTATGGCTACACCTTC
CSVKSQGINYGYTF
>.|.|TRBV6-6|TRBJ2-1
TGTGCCAGCAGCCTTCCCAAAGCGGTGACCTACAATGAGCAGTTCTTC
CASSLPKAVTYNEQFF
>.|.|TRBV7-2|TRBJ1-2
TGTGCCAGCAGCTTAGACAGCCTCTATGGCTACACCTTC
CASSLDSLYGYTF
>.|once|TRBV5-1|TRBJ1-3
TGCGCCAGCAGCCTGGGGGGCTCTGGAAACACCATATATTTT
CASSLGGSGNTIYF
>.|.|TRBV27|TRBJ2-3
TGTGCCAGCAGTCCCTGGTCCAGGGGCACAGATACGCAGTATTTT
CASSPWSRGTDTQYF
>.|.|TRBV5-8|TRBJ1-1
TGTGCCAGCAGCTTGGACAGGAACACTGAAGCTTTCTTT
CASSLDRNTEAFF
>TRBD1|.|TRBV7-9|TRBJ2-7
TGTGCCAGCAGCTTCCGGGACAGGGTATACGAGCAGTACTTC
CASSFRDRVYEQYF
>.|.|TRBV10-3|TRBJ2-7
TGTGCCATCAAAGCACCTTCCCCAGACGAGCAGTACTTC
CAIKAPSPDEQYF
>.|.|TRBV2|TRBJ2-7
TGTGCCAGCGGTAAGGCCTACGAGCAGTACTTC
CASGKAYEQYF
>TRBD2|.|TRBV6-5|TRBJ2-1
TGTGCCAGCAGTCTAGCGGGATTTGTAAATGAGCAGTTCTTC
CASSLAGFVNEQFF
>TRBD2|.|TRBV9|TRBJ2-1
TGTGCCAGCAGCGTAAAGGGAGCGGGAGGGGACAATGAGCAGTTCTTC
CASSVKGAGGDNEQFF
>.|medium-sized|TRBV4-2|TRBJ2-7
TGTGCCAGCAGCCAAGAAGGGGGACGGGGCGAGCAGTACTTC
CASSQEGGRGEQYF
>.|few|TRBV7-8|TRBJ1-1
TGTGCCAGCAGCTTAGAAGGAGGCACTGAAGCTTTCTTT
CASSLEGGTEAFF
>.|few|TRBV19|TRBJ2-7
TGTGCCAGTAGTATGACAAGTTCTCCTACCTACGAGCAGTACTTC
CASSMTSSPTYEQYF